This TCR beta chain was profiled in a study of T cell responses to AZD1222 COVID-19 vaccine. Study in general: Pooling was applied to second doses at about 4 or about 12 weeks.

Study-level results: Spike-wide vaccine-associated CD4 TCRs dominated at 160-218 and 743-854. Sampling captured repertoires only after the peak T cell response.

This table comes from immunoSEQ multiplex PCR, and its TCRdb copy is limited to in-frame clones, with some not included. The sample lists approximately 82,000 clones, about 85% seen once, with about 13% in the top ten. Germline CDR1 is SGDLS and CDR2 is YYNGEE. V lost 1 base to trimming and J lost 5 bases; unmatched junction nucleotides: 5. This CDR3 contains 14 residues. As regards this clone: Its antigen is unidentified.

Sample: peripheral blood, taken on day 0 of AZD1222 vaccination. This TCR derives from an adult in good health. V gene TRBV9 combines with J gene TRBJ2-5, with TRBD1 identical over 7 bases. The CDR3 DNA is TGTGCCAGCAGCGTATTAGGGGGCGCCGAGACCCAGTACTTC. Translated, it gives CASSVLGGAETQYF.